These 11 T cell receptor beta chains share one sample of origin, sequenced in a study of T cell responses to AZD1222 COVID-19 vaccine. Here immunoSEQ multiplex PCR was the method, and the copy in TCRdb shows in-frame clones only, minus some. The repertoire holds some 130,000 clones, about nine tenths seen once, with 6.9% in the top ten. The material was peripheral blood, obtained on day 0 of AZD1222 vaccination. The receptors shown here come from an adult in good health.

V is TRBV3-1 (or the pseudogene TRBV3-2) and J is TRBJ2-3; D is perhaps TRBD1 (6 bases). This CDR3 region has 16 residues. Between the trimmed V and J ends, which lost 0 bases and 3 bases, there was a span of 13 bases. Germline V gives CDR1 LGHDT, CDR2 YNNKEL (reference sequence). For the CDR3, the DNA is TGTGCCAGCAGCCAAGATCCGCAGGGGAATACAGATACGCAGTATTTT. Translated, it gives CASSQDPQGNTDTQYF.

The rearrangement links TRBV7-2 to TRBJ2-3; tentatively, D is TRBD1 (6 bases). CDR1 SGHTA and CDR2 FQGNSA come from the germline V gene. The CDR3 spans 14 residues. Trimming removed 1 base at V and 3 bases at J, with 8 bases between. CDR3 in amino acids: CASSLDRVTDTQYF. The CDR3 region has the DNA TGTGCCAGCAGCTTAGACAGGGTGACAGATACGCAGTATTTT.

This clone has just one count. This chain uses TRBV11-3 with TRBJ2-5, with D possibly matching TRBD2 (5 bases). The CDR3 length is 15 residues. Germline V gene sequence: CDR1 SGHNT, CDR2 YENEEA. The ends were cut back, 5 bases at V and 5 bases at J, with 18 bases in the middle. The CDR3 loop is CASSPSRGARETQYF. In DNA, the CDR3 is TGTGCCAGCAGCCCTTCCCGGGGTGCGAGGGAGACCCAGTACTTC.

The rearrangement joins TRBV6-5 to TRBJ2-2; D assignment may be TRBD1 or TRBD2 (5 bases each). This CDR3 has 14 residues. The ends were cut back, 8 bases at V and 7 bases at J, with 17 bases in the middle. CDR1 is MNHEY, CDR2 SVGAGI, per germline. The chain's CDR3 is CASHQDLRGGELFF. The CDR3 DNA reads TGTGCCAGCCACCAGGACTTAAGGGGCGGGGAGCTGTTTTTT.

The chain is built from TRBV20-1 and TRBJ1-5; perhaps TRBD1 as D (5 bases). Germline-derived CDR1 and CDR2 are DFQATT and SNEGSKA (reference sequence). The CDR3 is made up of 14 amino acids. The V gene lost 3 bases and the J gene lost 2 bases, with 11 bases spanning the gap. CDR3 loop: CSASPRDRNQPQHF. CDR3 bases: TGCAGTGCTAGTCCCAGGGACCGCAATCAGCCCCAGCATTTT.

The rearrangement uses TRBV2 and TRBJ2-1, with D uncertain. Trimming took 3 bases from V and 2 from J, leaving 5 bases between them. The CDR3 contains 13 residues. Germline CDR1 and CDR2: SNHLY and FYNNEI. The DNA of the CDR3 is TGTGCCAGCAGTGATTCCCCCTACAATGAGCAGTTCTTC. Translated: CASSDSPYNEQFF.

The chain carries TRBV30 and TRBJ2-1; tentatively, D is TRBD2 (7 bases). Germline CDR1 GTSNPN, CDR2 SVGIG (reference sequence). V was shortened by 2 bases and J by 8 bases, with 16 bases between the two germline ends. CDR3 length: 14 residues. The CDR3 region is CAWSRGGQVHEQFF. CDR3 bases: TGTGCCTGGAGTAGGGGGGGGCAGGTGCATGAGCAGTTCTTC.

The chain employs TRBV29-1 and TRBJ2-7; unclear D gene. CDR1 and CDR2 (germline): SQVTM, ANQGSEA. The CDR3 has 13 residues. The DNA for the CDR3 is TGCAGGGCCGTGCCGGGCCATATGATCGAGCAGTACTTC. Translation gives CRAVPGHMIEQYF.

The CDR3 protein is CSWDTHNEQFF. DNA for the CDR3: TGCAGTTGGGACACCCACAATGAGCAGTTCTTC. The chain is built from TRBV20-1 and TRBJ2-1, with D perhaps matching TRBD1 (6 bases). The germline CDR1 and CDR2 sequences are DFQATT and SNEGSKA (reference sequence). This CDR3 region has 11 residues. Trimming stripped 8 bases from V and 5 bases from J, with 10 bases between.

CDR3 loop: CASSLDFSGNTIYF. The DNA for the CDR3 is TGTGCCAGCAGCTTGGACTTCTCTGGAAACACCATATATTTT. The chain carries TRBV7-2 and TRBJ1-3, with D unclear. The CDR3 contains 14 residues. The germline V and J ends were trimmed by 3 bases and 0 bases, with 6 bases remaining between them. Germline V gene lookup returns CDR1 SGHTA and CDR2 FQGNSA.

The chain joins TRBV27 to TRBJ1-2; 9 bases align to TRBD1. Germline-derived CDR1 and CDR2 are MNHEY and SMNVEV (reference sequence). This CDR3 contains 14 residues. Trimming at V came to 4 bases and at J to 2 bases, leaving 2 bases not matched to a gene. The CDR3 coding sequence is TGTGCCAGCAGTTGGGACAGGGCAAACTATGGCTACACCTTC. Translating it yields CASSWDRANYGYTF.